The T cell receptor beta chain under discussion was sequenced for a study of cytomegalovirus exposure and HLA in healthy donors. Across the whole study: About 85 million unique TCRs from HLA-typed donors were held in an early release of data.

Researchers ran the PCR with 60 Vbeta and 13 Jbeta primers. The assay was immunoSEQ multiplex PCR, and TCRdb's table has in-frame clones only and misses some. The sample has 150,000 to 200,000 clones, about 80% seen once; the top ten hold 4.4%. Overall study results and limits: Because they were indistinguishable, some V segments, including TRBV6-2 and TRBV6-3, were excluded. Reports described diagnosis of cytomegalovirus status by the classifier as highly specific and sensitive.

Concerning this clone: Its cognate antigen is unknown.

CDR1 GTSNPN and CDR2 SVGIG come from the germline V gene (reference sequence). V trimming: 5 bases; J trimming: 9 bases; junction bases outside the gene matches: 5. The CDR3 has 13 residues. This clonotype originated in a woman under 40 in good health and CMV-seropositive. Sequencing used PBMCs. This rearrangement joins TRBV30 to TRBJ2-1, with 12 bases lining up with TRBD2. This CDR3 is CAWSSGRGAEQFF. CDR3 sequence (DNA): TGTGCCTGGTCTAGCGGGAGGGGAGCTGAGCAGTTCTTC.